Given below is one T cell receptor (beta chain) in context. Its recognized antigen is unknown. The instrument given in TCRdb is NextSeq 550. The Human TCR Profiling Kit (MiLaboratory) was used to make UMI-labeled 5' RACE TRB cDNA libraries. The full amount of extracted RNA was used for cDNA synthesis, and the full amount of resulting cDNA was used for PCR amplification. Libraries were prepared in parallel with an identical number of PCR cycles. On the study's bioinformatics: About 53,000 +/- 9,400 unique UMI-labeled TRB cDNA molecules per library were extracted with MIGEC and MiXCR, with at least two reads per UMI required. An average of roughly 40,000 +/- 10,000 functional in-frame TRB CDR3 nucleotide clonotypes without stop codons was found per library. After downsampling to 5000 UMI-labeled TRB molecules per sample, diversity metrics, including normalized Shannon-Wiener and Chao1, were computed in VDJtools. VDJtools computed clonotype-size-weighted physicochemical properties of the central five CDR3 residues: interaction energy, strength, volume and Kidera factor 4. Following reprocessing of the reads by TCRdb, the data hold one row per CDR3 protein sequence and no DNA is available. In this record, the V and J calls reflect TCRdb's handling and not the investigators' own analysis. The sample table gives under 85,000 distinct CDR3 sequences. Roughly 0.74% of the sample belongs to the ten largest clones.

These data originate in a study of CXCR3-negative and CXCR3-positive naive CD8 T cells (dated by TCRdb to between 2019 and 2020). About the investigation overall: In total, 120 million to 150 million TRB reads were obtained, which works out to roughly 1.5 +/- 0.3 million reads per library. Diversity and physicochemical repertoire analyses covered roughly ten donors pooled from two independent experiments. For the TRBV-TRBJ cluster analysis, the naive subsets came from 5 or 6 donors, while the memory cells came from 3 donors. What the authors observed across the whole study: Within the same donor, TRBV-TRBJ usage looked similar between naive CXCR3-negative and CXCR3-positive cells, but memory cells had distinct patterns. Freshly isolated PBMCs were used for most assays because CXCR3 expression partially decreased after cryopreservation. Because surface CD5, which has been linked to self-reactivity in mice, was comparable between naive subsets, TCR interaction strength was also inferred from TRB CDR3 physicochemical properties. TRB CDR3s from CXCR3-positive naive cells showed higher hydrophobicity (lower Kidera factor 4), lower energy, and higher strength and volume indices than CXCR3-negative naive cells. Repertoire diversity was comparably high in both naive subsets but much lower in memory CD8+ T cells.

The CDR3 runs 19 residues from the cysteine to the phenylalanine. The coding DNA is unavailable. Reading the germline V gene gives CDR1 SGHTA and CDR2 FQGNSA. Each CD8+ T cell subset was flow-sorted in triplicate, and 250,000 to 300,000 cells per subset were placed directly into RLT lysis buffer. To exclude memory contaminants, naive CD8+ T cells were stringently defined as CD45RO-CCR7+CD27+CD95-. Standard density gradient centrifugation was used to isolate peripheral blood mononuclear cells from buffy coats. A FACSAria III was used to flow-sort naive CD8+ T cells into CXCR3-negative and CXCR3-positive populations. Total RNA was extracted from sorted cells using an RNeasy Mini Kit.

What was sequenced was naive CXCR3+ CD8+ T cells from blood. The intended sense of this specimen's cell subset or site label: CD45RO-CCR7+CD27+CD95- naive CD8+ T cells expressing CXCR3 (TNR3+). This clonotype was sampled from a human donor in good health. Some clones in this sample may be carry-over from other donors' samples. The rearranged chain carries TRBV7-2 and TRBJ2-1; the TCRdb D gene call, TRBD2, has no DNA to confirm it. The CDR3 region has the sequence CASSSPRSASGGIYNEQFF.